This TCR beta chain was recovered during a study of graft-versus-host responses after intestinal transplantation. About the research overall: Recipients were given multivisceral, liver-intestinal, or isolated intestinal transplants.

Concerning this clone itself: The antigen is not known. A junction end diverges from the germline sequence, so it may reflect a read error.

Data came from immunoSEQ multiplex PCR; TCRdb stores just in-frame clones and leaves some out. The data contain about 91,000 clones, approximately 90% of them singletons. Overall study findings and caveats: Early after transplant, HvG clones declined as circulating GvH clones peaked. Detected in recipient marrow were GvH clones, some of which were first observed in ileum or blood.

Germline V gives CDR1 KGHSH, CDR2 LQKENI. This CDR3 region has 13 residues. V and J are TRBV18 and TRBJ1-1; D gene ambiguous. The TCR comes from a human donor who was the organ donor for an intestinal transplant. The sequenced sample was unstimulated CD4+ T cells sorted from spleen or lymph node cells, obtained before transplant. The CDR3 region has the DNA TGTGCCGGCTCACCTCGTATGAACACTGAAGCTTTCTTT. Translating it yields CAGSPRMNTEAFF. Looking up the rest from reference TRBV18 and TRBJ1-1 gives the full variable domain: NAGVMQNPRHLVRRRGQEARLRCSPMKGHSHVYWYRQLPEEGLKFMVYLQKENIIDESGMPKERFSAEFPKEGPSILRIQQVVRGDSAAYFCAGSPRMNTEAFFGQGTRLTVV.